One and the same sample provided the 19 T cell receptor beta chains below, sequenced in a study of blood T cell repertoires in COVID-19. The repertoire was sequenced with immunoSEQ multiplex PCR; TCRdb's copy has only in-frame clones and lacks some. The sample holds 250,000 or so clones; 80% to 95% are singletons and the top ten take roughly 0.8%. The sequencing input was peripheral blood. These receptors all come from a man aged 25 to 45 with COVID-19, enrolled during active disease.

The chain has TRBV7-9 and TRBJ2-1; the D gene is possibly TRBD1 (5 bases). The CDR3 extends over 17 amino acids. Trimming left V 5 bases short and J 7 bases short, with 24 bases between. Germline assignment: CDR1 SEHNR and CDR2 FQNEAQ (reference sequence). CDR3 protein: CASSPTPTRVGANEQFF. The CDR3 DNA is TGTGCCAGCAGCCCTACCCCCACCCGGGTAGGGGCGAATGAGCAGTTCTTC.

A word on this clone: Additional DNA sequences in this sample encode the identical CDR3. The chain recombines TRBV7-9 with TRBJ1-1, with D perhaps TRBD1 (5 bases). V was pared by 0 bases and J by 4 bases, with 9 bases between. The CDR3 spans 14 residues. Looked up from germline, CDR1 is SEHNR and CDR2 is FQNEAQ (reference sequence). The CDR3 nucleotides read TGTGCCAGCAGCTTAGCTTTGGGGGGCACTGAAGCTTTCTTT. Translating it yields CASSLALGGTEAFF. Combining the CDR3 with reference TRBV7-9 and TRBJ1-1 gives the whole variable domain DTGVSQNPRHKITKRGQNVTFRCDPISEHNRLYWYRQTLGQGPEFLTYFQNEAQLEKSRLLSDRFSAERPKGSFSTLEIQRTEQGDSAMYLCASSLALGGTEAFFGQGTRLTVV.

The J gene is TRBJ1-5, the V gene TRBV6-1, with D unresolved. The V gene lost 2 bases and the J gene lost 4 bases, with 15 bases spanning the gap. Germline loops: CDR1 MNHNS, CDR2 SASEGT. This CDR3 spans 16 amino acids. The CDR3 region has the DNA TGTGCCAGCAGTGAAAGAAGTCAGGAACAAAATCAGCCCCAGCATTTT. Residues: CASSERSQEQNQPQHF.

This clone was found a few times. The chain links TRBV7-9 to TRBJ2-1, with D possibly TRBD1 on 6 matching bases. Germline V gene sequence: CDR1 SEHNR, CDR2 FQNEAQ (reference sequence). Trimming stripped 5 bases from V and 12 bases from J, with 14 bases between. This CDR3 comprises 12 residues. In DNA, the CDR3 is TGTGCCAGCAGCGTGGACAGTGGGACGCAGTTCTTC. Translation: CASSVDSGTQFF.

This sequence joins TRBV19 and TRBJ1-6, with D possibly TRBD1 on 5 matching bases. Trimming pared 7 bases from V and 4 bases from J, leaving 14 bases between. The CDR3 has 15 residues. Germline V gene lookup returns CDR1 LNHDA and CDR2 SQIVND (reference sequence). This CDR3 is CASTLDSPYNSPLHF. CDR3 bases: TGTGCCAGTACCCTCGACAGTCCATATAATTCACCCCTCCACTTT.

The sample holds one count of this clone. This chain links TRBV5-6 with TRBJ2-7, with 8 bases fitting TRBD1. The CDR3 is 13 amino acids. J was trimmed by 5 bases and V by 1 base; bases with no gene match: 2. Looked up from germline, CDR1 is SGHDT and CDR2 is YYEEEE. CDR3 nucleotides: TGTGCCAGCAGCTTGCCAGGGGGCGACGAGCAGTACTTC. Translation gives CASSLPGGDEQYF.

This chain joins TRBV29-1 and TRBJ2-6, with a tentative D call TRBD2 (5 bases). The germline CDR1 and CDR2 sequences are SQVTM and ANQGSEA. The CDR3 runs to 18 residues. The ends were cut back, 4 bases at V and 2 bases at J, with 21 bases in the middle. This CDR3 reads CSVAGGRGLEAGANVLTF. CDR3 nucleotide sequence: TGCAGCGTTGCGGGTGGAAGAGGGTTGGAGGCTGGGGCCAACGTCCTGACTTTC. Full variable domain (missing parts from reference TRBV29-1 and TRBJ2-6): SAVISQKPSRDICQRGTSLTIQCQVDSQVTMMFWYRQQPGQSLTLIATANQGSEATYESGFVIDKFPISRPNLTFSTLTVSNMSPEDSSIYLCSVAGGRGLEAGANVLTFGAGSRLTVL.

The chain couples TRBV7-2 to TRBJ1-5, with 9 bases matching TRBD1. The CDR3 is 15 residues long. J lost 7 bases, V lost 0 bases, and 4 bases had no gene match. The germline CDR1 and CDR2 sequences are SGHTA and FQGNSA. The CDR3 sequence is CASSLATGGWQPQHF. The CDR3 DNA follows: TGTGCCAGCAGCTTAGCGACAGGGGGGTGGCAGCCCCAGCATTTT.

The CDR3 nucleotides are TGTGCCAGCAGTTTGCTCACATTTGATGGCCAGTACTTC. Translating it yields CASSLLTFDGQYF. The rearrangement joins TRBV6-6 to TRBJ2-5; no clear D. In germline, CDR1 is MNHNY, CDR2 SVGAGI (reference sequence). V was shortened by 4 bases and J by 10 bases, with 16 bases between the two germline ends. This CDR3 region has 13 residues.

The chain employs TRBV2 and TRBJ1-5, with TRBD1 as a possible D gene (6 bases). CDR3 length: 14 residues. Germline V CDR1 and CDR2: SNHLY, FYNNEI. V gave up 6 bases and J gave up 4 bases, with 13 bases separating them. CDR3 residues: CASRRDNANQPQHF. The CDR3 region has the DNA TGTGCCAGCAGGAGGGACAATGCGAATCAGCCCCAGCATTTT.

The chain carries TRBV27 and TRBJ2-7; 7 nucleotides agree with TRBD1. Unmatched junction bases numbered 6, after V lost 5 bases and J lost 2 bases. The V gene's germline CDR1 is MNHEY and CDR2 SMNVEV (reference sequence). There are 14 residues in the CDR3. The CDR3 DNA sequence: TGTGCCAGCAGTCCGCGACAGGGACCCTACGAGCAGTACTTC. It encodes CASSPRQGPYEQYF.

The V call is TRBV12-3 or TRBV12-4, the J call TRBJ1-2; unclear D gene. CDR3 length equals 13 residues. Between the trimmed V and J ends, which lost 3 bases and 6 bases, there was a span of 11 bases. The CDR3 DNA follows: TGTGCCAGCAGTTTTTTGCAGACTGATGGCTACACCTTC. This gives the protein CASSFLQTDGYTF.

V gene TRBV12-3 or TRBV12-4 combines with J gene TRBJ2-7, with 8 bases aligning to TRBD2. Trimming cost V 6 bases and J 12 bases; bases outside gene matches: 10. CDR3 length: 12 residues. The CDR3 bases are TGTGCCAGCAGACTAACTAGCGGCCTGACGTACTTC. This encodes CASRLTSGLTYF.

The chain employs TRBV13 and TRBJ2-5; 7 bases fit TRBD1. Trimming took 4 bases from V and 5 from J; bases not matched to a gene: 10. CDR3 length: 15 residues. Germline V CDR1 and CDR2: PRHDT, FYEKMQ (reference sequence). DNA for the CDR3: TGTGCCAGCAGCTCACCAAACAGGGGTTTGGAGACCCAGTACTTC. This gives the protein CASSSPNRGLETQYF.

The chain uses TRBV11-1 and TRBJ1-4; D gene unclear. V gave up 2 bases and J gave up 6 bases, with 16 bases separating them. From germline, CDR1 is SGHAT and CDR2 FQDESV (reference sequence). This CDR3 region has 16 residues. CDR3 sequence (DNA): TGTGCCAGCAGCTTAACCTCCGGGAGGAACCATGAAAAACTGTTTTTT. Protein sequence: CASSLTSGRNHEKLFF.

The rearrangement uses TRBV7-9 and TRBJ1-2; 7 nucleotides line up with TRBD1. Germline values: CDR1 SEHNR, CDR2 FQNEAQ (reference sequence). The CDR3 has 14 residues. Trimming at V came to 5 bases and at J to 8 bases, leaving 11 bases not matched to a gene. The CDR3 protein is CASSEADRVNGYTF. Here the CDR3 DNA reads TGTGCCAGCAGCGAAGCAGACAGGGTAAACGGCTACACCTTC.

This chain connects TRBV6-6 to TRBJ2-3; D may be TRBD1 (6 bases). This CDR3 comprises 13 residues. V lost 8 bases, J lost 4 bases, and 13 bases lay in between. Germline V gene data show CDR1 as MNHNY and CDR2 as SVGAGI (reference sequence). This CDR3 reads CASGKTGSDTQYF. CDR3 sequence (DNA): TGTGCCAGCGGGAAAACAGGGTCAGATACGCAGTATTTT.

This chain uses TRBV10-1 with TRBJ1-1, with D possibly TRBD1 on 6 matching bases. The ends were cut back, 2 bases at V and 1 base at J, with 8 bases in the middle. The CDR3 spans 14 residues. Germline CDR1 WNHNN, CDR2 SYGVQD (reference sequence). In nucleotides, the CDR3 is TGCGCCAGCAGTGAGGCGGGGGCGAACACTGAAGCTTTCTTT. Translated: CASSEAGANTEAFF.

This sequence joins TRBV2 and TRBJ2-5; D may be TRBD1 (5 bases). The CDR3 is 13 amino acids. The ends were cut back, 5 bases at V and 4 bases at J, with 11 bases in the middle. Germline-derived CDR1 and CDR2 are SNHLY and FYNNEI. CDR3 DNA: TGTGCCAGCAGTCTAGACAGTCGAGAGACCCAGTACTTC. It encodes CASSLDSRETQYF.